The clone carrying this T cell receptor (beta chain) counts as medium-sized. The data are from a study of CDR3 diversity in severe acne. MiXCR, applied by TCRdb to the PCR reads, yields one record per CDR3 protein. The sample has about 98,000 distinct CDR3 sequences; 45% to 60% are singletons. Trimming left V 4 bases short and J 1 base short, with 11 bases between. Germline CDR1 and CDR2: SNHLY and FYNNEI. The CDR3 spans 14 residues. This chain links TRBV2 with TRBJ2-7; D remains ambiguous. The sample consisted of blood. The source of this sequence is a male donor with acne. CDR3 loop: CASSASAQSYEQYF. CDR3 DNA: TGTGCCAGCAGTGCCTCTGCCCAGTCCTACGAGCAGTACTTC.